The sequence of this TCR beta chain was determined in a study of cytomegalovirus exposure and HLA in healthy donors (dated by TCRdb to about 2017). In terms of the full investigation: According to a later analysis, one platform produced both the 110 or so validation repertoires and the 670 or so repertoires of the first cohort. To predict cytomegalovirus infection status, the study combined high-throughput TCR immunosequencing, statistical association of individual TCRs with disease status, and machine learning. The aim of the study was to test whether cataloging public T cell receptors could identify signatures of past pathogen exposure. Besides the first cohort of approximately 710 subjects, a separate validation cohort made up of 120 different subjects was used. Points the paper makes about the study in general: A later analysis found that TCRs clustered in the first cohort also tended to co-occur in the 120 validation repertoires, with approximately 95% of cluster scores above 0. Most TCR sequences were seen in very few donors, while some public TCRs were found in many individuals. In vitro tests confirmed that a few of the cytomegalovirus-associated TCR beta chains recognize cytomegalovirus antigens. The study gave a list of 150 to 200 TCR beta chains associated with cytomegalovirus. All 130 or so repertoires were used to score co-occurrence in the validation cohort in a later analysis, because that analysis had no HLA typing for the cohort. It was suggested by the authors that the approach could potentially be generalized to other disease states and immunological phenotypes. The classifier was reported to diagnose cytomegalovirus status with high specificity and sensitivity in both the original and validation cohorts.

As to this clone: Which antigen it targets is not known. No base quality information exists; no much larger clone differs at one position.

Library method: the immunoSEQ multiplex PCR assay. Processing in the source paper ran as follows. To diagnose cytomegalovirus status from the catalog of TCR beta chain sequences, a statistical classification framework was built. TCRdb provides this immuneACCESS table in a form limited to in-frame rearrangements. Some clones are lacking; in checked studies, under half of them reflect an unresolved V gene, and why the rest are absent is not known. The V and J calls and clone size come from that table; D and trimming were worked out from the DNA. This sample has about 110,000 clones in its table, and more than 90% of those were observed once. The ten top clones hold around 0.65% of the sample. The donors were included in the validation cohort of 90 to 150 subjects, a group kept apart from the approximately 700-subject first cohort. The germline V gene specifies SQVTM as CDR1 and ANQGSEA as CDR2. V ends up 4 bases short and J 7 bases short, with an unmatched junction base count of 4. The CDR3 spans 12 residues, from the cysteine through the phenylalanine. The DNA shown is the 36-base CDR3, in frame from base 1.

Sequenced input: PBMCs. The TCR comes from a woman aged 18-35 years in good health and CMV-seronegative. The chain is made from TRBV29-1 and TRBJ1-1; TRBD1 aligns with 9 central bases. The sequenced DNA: TGCAGCGTTGGGACAGGGGCGATTGAAGCTTTCTTT. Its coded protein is CSVGTGAIEAFF.